The rows below give T cell receptor beta chains drawn from one sample of a study of blood T cell repertoires in COVID-19. Only in-frame clones appear in the TCRdb table, and some are missing; sequencing was by immunoSEQ multiplex PCR. The sample records over 150,000 clones, around 87% being singletons. Sequencing input: peripheral blood. These receptors originate from a man aged 40-55 years with active or convalescent COVID-19. Both conserved end residues are part of each CDR3. A D gene is named only where the DNA matches it firmly. Only some rows state a clone size, as once, few, many or a class for expanded clones.

j_call | v_call | clone_size | d_call | cdr3_nt | cdr3_aa
TRBJ1-3 | TRBV28 | few | NA | TGTGCCAGCAGTTCCCCCGGGGTAACTGGAAACACCATATATTTT | CASSSPGVTGNTIYF
TRBJ2-3 | TRBV30 | NA | NA | TGTGCCTGGTATCAGGGCACAGATACGCAGTATTTT | CAWYQGTDTQYF
TRBJ2-1 | TRBV30 | NA | NA | TGTGCCTGGAGTGTAGACGGCGGCTACAATGAGCAGTTCTTC | CAWSVDGGYNEQFF
TRBJ1-6 | TRBV7-8 | NA | NA | TGTGCCAGCAGCCTAACCGGGACACCCTATAATTCACCCCTCCACTTT | CASSLTGTPYNSPLHF
TRBJ2-7 | TRBV7-9 | NA | NA | TGTGCCAGCAGCTTAGCGCTAGCAGAGACATACGAGCAGTACTTC | CASSLALAETYEQYF
TRBJ1-1 | TRBV18 | NA | NA | TGTGCCAGCTCACCACAGAGCATGAACACTGAAGCTTTCTTT | CASSPQSMNTEAFF
TRBJ2-1 | TRBV7-2 | few | NA | TGTGCCAGCAGCTTTCCGGGGATGAATGAGCAGTTCTTC | CASSFPGMNEQFF
TRBJ1-3 | TRBV4-3 | NA | NA | TGCGCCAGCAGCCAAGACCCCTCGCCACAGTCTGGAAACACCATATATTTT | CASSQDPSPQSGNTIYF
TRBJ2-3 | TRBV24-1 | NA | NA | TGTGCCACCAGTGTCGGGACACTCCAGTATTTT | CATSVGTLQYF
TRBJ2-1 | TRBV29-1 | NA | NA | TGCAGCGTTGTAGGGGACTACAATGAGCAGTTCTTC | CSVVGDYNEQFF
TRBJ1-6 | TRBV27 | NA | NA | TGTGCCAGCAGTACTCTGACTGGTTCACCCCTCCACTTT | CASSTLTGSPLHF
TRBJ2-1 | TRBV7-2 | NA | TRBD2 | TGTGCCAGCAGCTTAGCAGGCGGGGGGGCCGGGGAGCAGTTCTTC | CASSLAGGGAGEQFF
TRBJ2-6 | TRBV5-4 | NA | TRBD2 | TGTGCCAGCAGCCCGGGAGGGGGTGGGGCCAACGTCCTGACTTTC | CASSPGGGGANVLTF
TRBJ1-6 | TRBV7-3 | once | NA | TGTGCCAGCAGCTTAGAGGGGAGGGAATCACCCCTCCACTTT | CASSLEGRESPLHF
TRBJ1-6 | TRBV4-1 | NA | NA | TGCGCCAGCAGCCAAGGCGGAACGGGCAGGGTTAATTCACCCCTCCACTTT | CASSQGGTGRVNSPLHF
TRBJ1-2 | TRBV12-3/TRBV12-4 | NA | NA | TGTGCCAGCAGTTTAGACAGGATATATGGCTACACCTTC | CASSLDRIYGYTF
TRBJ2-7 | TRBV28 | NA | TRBD2 | TGTGCCAGCAGTTTGCTTGGCGGGGGGCCCTACGAGCAGTACTTC | CASSLLGGGPYEQYF
TRBJ2-3 | TRBV6-2/TRBV6-3 | NA | NA | TGTGCCAGCAGTTACTCGAGGCCCTCCTTCACAGATACGCAGTATTTT | CASSYSRPSFTDTQYF
TRBJ1-1 | TRBV7-9 | NA | NA | TGTGCCAGCAGCTTAGAGGAAGGACTCTGGGCTTTCTTT | CASSLEEGLWAFF
TRBJ1-5 | TRBV11-2 | NA | NA | TGTGCCAGCAGCTTATCCCCCGGGGGGGATCAGCCCCAGCATTTT | CASSLSPGGDQPQHF
TRBJ2-3 | TRBV28 | NA | NA | TGTGCCAGCACCCTACCCACAGGGATCCCAGATACGCAGTATTTT | CASTLPTGIPDTQYF
TRBJ1-2 | TRBV7-8 | NA | TRBD1 | TGTGCCAGCAGCTTAGGGACAGGCCACTATGGCTACACCTTC | CASSLGTGHYGYTF
TRBJ2-5 | TRBV7-9 | NA | NA | TGTGCCAGCAGCAACCCCCCGGTCCACCAAGAGACCCAGTACTTC | CASSNPPVHQETQYF
TRBJ1-2 | TRBV5-6 | NA | TRBD1 | TGTGCCAGCAGGGACAGGGGTGGCTATGGCTACACCTTC | CASRDRGGYGYTF
TRBJ1-1 | TRBV6-1 | NA | TRBD1 | TGTGCCAGCAGTGAGATGGGACAGCTGAACACTGAAGCTTTCTTT | CASSEMGQLNTEAFF
TRBJ2-6 | TRBV4-2 | few | TRBD1 | TGTGCCAGCAGCCCGGGACAGGGGGATGCTGGGGCCAACGTCCTGACTTTC | CASSPGQGDAGANVLTF
TRBJ2-1 | TRBV28 | NA | TRBD1 | TGTGCCAGCAGTCCCGGGACAGGGGGGGGAAATGAGCAGTTCTTC | CASSPGTGGGNEQFF
TRBJ2-1 | TRBV2 | NA | NA | TGTGCCAGCAGTGGGCCGCCTGAATGGTACTCCTACAATGAGCAGTTCTTC | CASSGPPEWYSYNEQFF
TRBJ1-2 | TRBV6-5 | NA | TRBD1 | TGTGCCAGCAGTCGACAGGGGGCTCACGGCTACACCTTC | CASSRQGAHGYTF
TRBJ2-7 | TRBV28 | NA | NA | TGTGCCAGCAGTTTTGGCGGGGCCACCTACGAGCAGTACTTC | CASSFGGATYEQYF
TRBJ1-1 | TRBV2 | once | NA | TGTGCCAGCAGCGAACTGACACGCTCGAACACTGAAGCTTTCTTT | CASSELTRSNTEAFF
TRBJ2-5 | TRBV30 | NA | NA | TGTGCCTGGAGCAGCCGGGGGGAGACCCAGTACTTC | CAWSSRGETQYF
TRBJ2-7 | TRBV7-9 | NA | NA | TGTGCCAGCAGCCTGGAGGAACTGTACTACGAGCAGTACTTC | CASSLEELYYEQYF
TRBJ2-3 | TRBV6-2/TRBV6-3 | NA | NA | TGTGCCAGCAGTTACTCGACTACTCCAGATACGCAGTATTTT | CASSYSTTPDTQYF
TRBJ2-7 | TRBV5-1 | NA | TRBD1 | TGCGCCAGCAGCTTGCTCGCATTTGGGACAGGGGACGAGCAGTACTTC | CASSLLAFGTGDEQYF
TRBJ1-2 | TRBV7-8 | NA | TRBD1 | TGTGCCAGCAGCTTAGGAGGGGGCGTAATAAACTATGGCTACACCTTC | CASSLGGGVINYGYTF
TRBJ2-1 | TRBV9 | NA | TRBD2 | TGTGCCAGCAGCGTAGCAGCGGGGTTCGACAATGAGCAGTTCTTC | CASSVAAGFDNEQFF
TRBJ2-7 | TRBV27 | NA | TRBD1 | TGTGCCAGCAGTTTCCTCGGGCAGGGGGCCCACGAGCAGTACTTC | CASSFLGQGAHEQYF
TRBJ1-1 | TRBV5-1 | NA | NA | TGCGCCAGCAAAAGAGCAGGGGAAGGGAAAACTGAAGCTTTCTTT | CASKRAGEGKTEAFF
TRBJ2-7 | TRBV7-9 | NA | NA | TGTGCCAGCAGCACCCAGGGGGGACAACACTACGAGCAGTACTTC | CASSTQGGQHYEQYF
TRBJ2-7 | TRBV28 | NA | NA | TGTGCCAGCAGAGGTAGGGGCGTCTATCGGCCCTACGAGCAGTACTTC | CASRGRGVYRPYEQYF
TRBJ1-4 | TRBV19 | NA | NA | TGTGCCAGTAAGAGACTTATTAATGAAAAACTGTTTTTT | CASKRLINEKLFF
TRBJ1-1 | TRBV7-2 | NA | NA | TGTGCCAGCAGCTTTCGTTTGACGGGGGGCCCTGAAGCTTTCTTT | CASSFRLTGGPEAFF
TRBJ2-1 | TRBV4-3 | NA | NA | TGCGCCAGCAGCTACCCCGAGGGCAGGGAGCAGTTCTTC | CASSYPEGREQFF
TRBJ1-5 | TRBV4-1 | NA | NA | TGCGCCAGCAGCCAAGTAACAGTCAATCAGCCCCAGCATTTT | CASSQVTVNQPQHF
TRBJ1-2 | TRBV30 | few | TRBD1 | TGTGCCTGGAGTGTAACGACAGGGGGCGGGGGCTACACCTTC | CAWSVTTGGGGYTF
TRBJ1-6 | TRBV4-1 | few | NA | TGCGCCAGCAGGGACAGTCCTAATTCACCCCTCCACTTT | CASRDSPNSPLHF